Following are 4 T cell receptor beta chains from one sample sequenced in a study of regulatory T cells in long-lasting Graves disease. The authors built TCR beta libraries using iRepertoire HTBI primers and Arm-PCR of CDR3 regions. TCRdb itself ran the multiplex PCR reads through MiXCR, one entry per CDR3 protein. The table lists about 430,000 distinct CDR3 sequences, approximately 16% of them singletons. Time point of the sample: newly diagnosed GD, antithyroid drugs for less than 3 months. Isolated PBMC RNA provided the starting material for the TCR library. This sample was shared with a second study, whose subject was T cells in Graves' hyperthyroidism and ophthalmopathy.

This specimen consisted of peripheral blood mononuclear cells (PBMCs), obtained at new diagnosis, from a patient treated with antithyroid drugs. The receptors were sampled from a woman aged 40 to 50 with Graves disease.

In this sample, this clonotype turned up many times. V gene TRBV11-3 combines with J gene TRBJ1-1, with TRBD1 matching over 8 bases. Germline-derived CDR1 and CDR2 are SGHNT and YENEEA. With V trimmed by 4 bases and J by 1 base, 11 bases remained unmatched. The CDR3 has 17 residues. The chain's CDR3 is CASSSHRGQEANTEAFF. The CDR3 bases are TGTGCCAGCAGCTCCCATCGGGGACAGGAGGCGAACACTGAAGCTTTCTTT.

The chain employs TRBV2 and TRBJ2-1, with D possibly being TRBD2 (6 bases). V lost 3 bases, J lost 3 bases, and 9 bases lay in between. This CDR3 has 14 residues. The germline V gene has CDR1 SNHLY and CDR2 FYNNEI. CDR3 in DNA: TGTGCCAGCAGTGACCGGGAGATCTACAATGAGCAGTTCTTC. Protein: CASSDREIYNEQFF.

Only a few counts were recorded for this clonotype. The chain combines TRBV19 with TRBJ2-2, with TRBD2 as a possible D gene (6 bases). V lost 7 bases to trimming and J lost 3 bases, with 12 bases between them. This CDR3 has 14 residues. Germline CDR1 LNHDA, CDR2 SQIVND (reference sequence). The CDR3 nucleotides are TGTGCCAGTACCCCGGACTATTACACCGGGGAGCTGTTTTTT. Its protein product is CASTPDYYTGELFF.

V is TRBV3-1 and J is TRBJ2-1, with 9 nucleotides matching TRBD2. V was clipped by 1 base and J by 7 bases; unmatched bases: 5. Germline loops: CDR1 LGHDT, CDR2 YNNKEL (reference sequence). The CDR3 consists of 15 residues. The CDR3 here is CASSQVRRGGNEQFF. In DNA, the CDR3 is TGTGCCAGCAGCCAAGTACGGCGGGGGGGGAATGAGCAGTTCTTC.